Listed here are 32 T cell receptor beta chains from one sample, sequenced in a study of shared clonotypes between healthy human individuals. TCRdb keeps only in-frame clones here, not all; method: immunoSEQ multiplex PCR. Of millions of clones in the sample, 95% are singletons; the top ten hold 0.13%. The specimen sequenced was naive CD4+ T cells sorted from blood. Regarding subset: CD45RA+ positively selected. The receptors were gathered from a man between 18 and 29 years old in good health.

The rearrangement links TRBV5-1 to TRBJ2-5, with D unclear. The CDR3 extends over 13 amino acids. The V end lost 2 bases, the J end lost 5 bases, and 10 bases lay between the germline ends. Germline CDR1 reads SGHRS; CDR2 reads YFSETQ. This CDR3 reads CASSFNGVETQYF. The CDR3 DNA is TGCGCCAGCAGCTTTAATGGCGTGGAGACCCAGTACTTC.

This rearrangement joins TRBV11-2 to TRBJ1-6; TRBD1 might be the D (5 bases). CDR1 and CDR2 from the germline V gene are SGHAT and FQNNGV. V lost 5 bases and J lost 8, with 16 bases in between. The CDR3 is 15 amino acids. CDR3 nucleotides: TGTGCCAGCAGCCTAGGGGCCGTTTCGGATTCACCCCTCCACTTT. Protein product: CASSLGAVSDSPLHF.

This clone showed up just once. This chain joins TRBV30 and TRBJ1-1; a weak D match, TRBD1 (6 bases). The CDR3 spans 16 residues. Germline V lookup: CDR1 GTSNPN, CDR2 SVGIG (reference sequence). V was trimmed by 5 bases and J by 1 base, leaving 20 bases between them. The CDR3 coding sequence is TGTGCCTGGGTGGCCCAGCAGGGGTCGTGGAACACTGAAGCTTTCTTT. Translating it yields CAWVAQQGSWNTEAFF.

J is TRBJ2-2 and V is TRBV28; no reliable D call. Germline V gene sequence: CDR1 MDHEN, CDR2 SYDVKM. The CDR3 sequence is 15 residues long. V lost 3 bases to trimming and J lost 2 bases, with 10 bases between them. CDR3: CASSLRMGNTGELFF. CDR3 in DNA: TGTGCCAGCAGTTTGAGGATGGGAAACACCGGGGAGCTGTTTTTT.

This sequence joins TRBV6-6 and TRBJ1-4; no reliable D call. This CDR3 has 15 residues. Germline CDR1 reads MNHNY; CDR2 reads SVGAGI (reference sequence). The germline V and J ends were trimmed by 3 bases and 8 bases, with 16 bases remaining between them. The CDR3, as DNA: TGTGCCAGCAGTTATCGGACGGGTTCAGCGGAAAAACTGTTTTTT. It specifies CASSYRTGSAEKLFF.

The chain employs TRBV7-2 and TRBJ2-2; D tentatively reads TRBD1 or TRBD2 (5 bases each). Deletions cut 3 bases from V and 5 bases from J, with 13 bases between. CDR1 and CDR2 (germline): SGHTA, FQGNSA. The CDR3 totals 15 residues. The CDR3 spells CASSFWGIGTGELFF. DNA of the CDR3: TGTGCCAGCAGCTTTTGGGGGATCGGGACCGGGGAGCTGTTTTTT. Filled out from reference TRBV7-2 and TRBJ2-2, the complete variable domain reads GAGVSQSPSNKVTEKGKDVELRCDPISGHTALYWYRQSLGQGLEFLIYFQGNSAPDKSGLPSDRFSAERTGGSVSTLTIQRTQQEDSAVYLCASSFWGIGTGELFFGEGSRLTVL.

The chain carries TRBV2 and TRBJ1-5, with no clear D. Trimming took 2 bases from V and 0 from J, leaving 8 bases between them. CDR1 is SNHLY and CDR2 is FYNNEI in the germline V gene. The CDR3 length is 15 residues. CDR3 bases: TGTGCCAGCAGTGAAAGGAGCTCTAGCAATCAGCCCCAGCATTTT. Its translation is CASSERSSSNQPQHF.

The genes are TRBV6-5 and TRBJ2-7; 7 nucleotides align to TRBD2. The CDR3 has 13 amino acids. After removal of 7 bases from V and 5 bases from J, the junction contained 8 bases not matched to a gene. Per germline, CDR1 MNHEY and CDR2 SVGAGI. In DNA form, the CDR3 reads TGTGCCAGCATTGAGCGGGACGGCCACGAGCAGTACTTC. Translating it yields CASIERDGHEQYF.

This chain connects TRBV18 to TRBJ1-1; D is unclear. Trimming removed 4 bases from V and 0 bases from J, with 15 bases in between. The V gene's germline CDR1 is KGHSH and CDR2 LQKENI. The CDR3 totals 16 residues. The CDR3 nucleotides are TGTGCCAGCTCACTAATCGACACCCCCCTGAACACTGAAGCTTTCTTT. Translated: CASSLIDTPLNTEAFF.

The CDR3 loop reads CASSWGQGGGYTF. In DNA form, the CDR3 reads TGTGCCAGCAGCTGGGGACAGGGTGGTGGCTACACCTTC. The chain recombines TRBV5-4 with TRBJ1-2; 9 nucleotides match TRBD1. Germline V CDR1 and CDR2: SGHNT, YYREEE (reference sequence). V lost 3 bases and J lost 7; bases outside the gene matches: 4. The CDR3 totals 13 residues.

V usage is TRBV30 and J usage is TRBJ2-3, with TRBD2 matching 11 bases. The CDR3 loop spans 15 amino acids. CDR1 is GTSNPN, CDR2 SVGIG, per germline (reference sequence). V trimming: 6 bases; J trimming: 6 bases; junction bases outside the gene matches: 11. The CDR3 region is CACRLAGRAWDTQYF. The DNA for the CDR3 is TGTGCCTGCCGACTAGCGGGGAGGGCCTGGGATACGCAGTATTTT.

The V call is TRBV6-1, the J call TRBJ2-2, with D possibly matching TRBD2 (6 bases). The V gene lost 8 bases and the J gene lost 0 bases, with 10 bases spanning the gap. This CDR3 is 14 amino acids long. In germline, CDR1 is MNHNS, CDR2 SASEGT. The CDR3 reads CASGAGTNTGELFF. In DNA form, the CDR3 reads TGTGCCAGCGGGGCGGGGACGAACACCGGGGAGCTGTTTTTT.

V and J are TRBV6-5 and TRBJ2-5; maybe TRBD2 (5 bases). With 4 bases removed from V and 7 bases from J, the gap between germline ends came to 10 bases. Germline V gene data show CDR1 as MNHEY and CDR2 as SVGAGI. CDR3 size: 12 residues. The CDR3 spells CASSSVRGTQYF. CDR3 coding DNA: TGTGCCAGCAGTTCTGTTCGGGGGACCCAGTACTTC.

Here the CDR3 reads CASSEGGPSSGANVLTF. CDR3 sequence (DNA): TGTGCCAGCAGCGAAGGGGGACCGAGCTCTGGGGCCAACGTCCTGACTTTC. The rearrangement uses TRBV21-1 and TRBJ2-6. TRBV21-1 is described as a pseudogene. The CDR3 is 17 amino acids.

The chain has TRBV18 and TRBJ2-7; unclear D gene. Trimming pared 4 bases from V and 7 bases from J, leaving 8 bases between. Germline lookup yields CDR1 KGHSH and CDR2 LQKENI. This CDR3 is built from 11 residues. The DNA for the CDR3 is TGTGCCAGCTCACTCACCAGGGAGCAGTACTTC. This codes for CASSLTREQYF.

This chain connects TRBV2 to TRBJ2-7; 7 bases fit TRBD1. The CDR3 has 14 amino acids. In germline, CDR1 is SNHLY, CDR2 FYNNEI. V shed 1 base and J 5 bases; nucleotides not matched to a gene: 5. CDR3 DNA: TGTGCCAGCAGTGAAGGACAGGGTAAAAACGAGCAGTACTTC. It codes for CASSEGQGKNEQYF.

The chain joins TRBV4-1 to TRBJ2-2; possible D gene TRBD1, 6 bases. Trimming pared 2 bases from V and 3 bases from J, leaving 16 bases between. Looked up from germline, CDR1 is MGHRA and CDR2 is YSYEKL. The CDR3 sequence is 17 residues long. CDR3 region: CASSQIPRQAHTGELFF. The CDR3 DNA reads as TGCGCCAGCAGCCAAATCCCCCGACAGGCCCACACCGGGGAGCTGTTTTTT.

CDR3 protein: CASSFDSYTEAFF. The CDR3, as DNA: TGCGCCAGCAGCTTTGACAGCTACACTGAAGCTTTCTTT. The V gene is TRBV5-1, the J gene TRBJ1-1, with D perhaps TRBD1 (5 bases). The V end lost 2 bases, the J end lost 3 bases, and 8 bases lay between the germline ends. Per germline, CDR1 SGHRS and CDR2 YFSETQ. The CDR3 sequence is 13 residues long.

The chain links TRBV5-1 to TRBJ2-2; 9 bases are a match to TRBD1. The CDR3 runs to 15 residues. The junction had 2 bases not matched to a gene; V was cut back by 4 bases and J by 1 base. The germline CDR1 and CDR2 sequences are SGHRS and YFSETQ. The CDR3 DNA reads TGCGCCAGCAGCATGGGACAGGGGAACACCGGGGAGCTGTTTTTT. This encodes CASSMGQGNTGELFF.

The genes are TRBV6-5 and TRBJ1-6; possibly TRBD1 for D (5 bases). V shed 1 base and J shed 7 bases, with 11 bases lying between them. Per the germline V gene, CDR1 is MNHEY and CDR2 is SVGAGI. This CDR3 is built from 15 residues. Here the CDR3 reads CASSYYRGANSPLHF. CDR3 coding DNA: TGTGCCAGCAGTTACTACCGTGGGGCGAATTCACCCCTCCACTTT.

Of note for this clone: The sample carries other DNA sequences with the same CDR3. The chain employs TRBV5-1 and TRBJ2-7; TRBD1 aligns across 7 bases. Trimming removed 4 bases from V and 3 bases from J; junction bases left unmatched: 4. The germline V gene has CDR1 SGHRS and CDR2 YFSETQ. The CDR3 loop spans 13 amino acids. The CDR3 bases are TGCGCCAGCAGCCCGGGACAGATCTACGAGCAGTACTTC. Protein sequence: CASSPGQIYEQYF.

J is TRBJ1-4 and V is TRBV2; the D gene is possibly TRBD1 (5 bases). Germline-derived CDR1 and CDR2 are SNHLY and FYNNEI. The length of the CDR3 is 14 residues. With 7 bases removed from V and 3 bases from J, the gap between germline ends came to 12 bases. DNA of the CDR3: TGTGCCAGCAATATTGGGGGGTCTAATGAAAAACTGTTTTTT. Translated: CASNIGGSNEKLFF.

As for this clone: This same CDR3 is encoded by further DNA sequences in the sample. The chain recombines TRBV7-9 with TRBJ2-5; perhaps D is TRBD1 or TRBD2 (5 bases each). Germline CDR1 reads SEHNR; CDR2 reads FQNEAQ (reference sequence). The CDR3 is 13 residues long. The V end was cut by 1 base, the J end by 5 bases, with 8 bases between. This CDR3 reads CASSLGGFETQYF. The CDR3 nucleotides are TGTGCCAGCAGCTTAGGGGGGTTCGAGACCCAGTACTTC.

This clone occurred once. The V call is TRBV7-8, the J call TRBJ2-7; unclear D gene. The germline gives CDR1 SGHVS, CDR2 FQNEAQ. V dropped 5 bases and J dropped 3 bases, with 5 bases sitting between them. The CDR3 loop spans 11 amino acids. CDR3 nucleotides: TGTGCCAGCAGCATGGGCTACGAGCAGTACTTC. Its translation is CASSMGYEQYF.

The chain joins TRBV28 to TRBJ1-5, with unresolved D. V dropped 4 bases and J dropped 7 bases, with 11 bases sitting between them. Germline V lookup: CDR1 MDHEN, CDR2 SYDVKM. The CDR3 consists of 13 residues. CDR3 in DNA: TGTGCCAGCAGTTATGAGGGTTTCCAGCCCCAGCATTTT. Translation gives CASSYEGFQPQHF.

This chain connects TRBV29-1 to TRBJ2-2; D ambiguous. The V gene lost 5 bases and the J gene lost 0 bases, with 10 bases spanning the gap. The length of the CDR3 is 14 residues. Per germline, CDR1 SQVTM and CDR2 ANQGSEA. CDR3 nucleotides: TGCAGCGTTCTGAACCAATCGAACACCGGGGAGCTGTTTTTT. Protein sequence: CSVLNQSNTGELFF.

V usage is TRBV2 and J usage is TRBJ2-1, with TRBD2 matching 14 bases. Germline values: CDR1 SNHLY, CDR2 FYNNEI. V lost 9 bases to trimming and J lost 9 bases; unmatched junction nucleotides: 13. CDR3 length: 16 amino acids. The CDR3 region is CASTMTGTSGSSEQFF. The CDR3 nucleotides read TGTGCCAGTACGATGACCGGGACTAGCGGGAGCAGTGAGCAGTTCTTC.

On this clone itself: Different DNA sequences within this sample yield the same CDR3. The CDR3 coding sequence is TGTGCCAGCAGACAGGGTTCCTATAATTCACCCCTCCACTTT. Translated, it gives CASRQGSYNSPLHF. This sequence joins TRBV6-5 and TRBJ1-6; D is possibly TRBD1 (6 bases). Germline V lookup: CDR1 MNHEY, CDR2 SVGAGI. The CDR3 length is 14 residues. Trimming pared 6 bases from V and 1 base from J, leaving 7 bases between.

A word on this clone: Additional DNA sequences in this sample encode the identical CDR3. The CDR3 here is CAWIQQFGNTIYF. As DNA, the CDR3 is TGTGCCTGGATCCAGCAGTTTGGAAACACCATATATTTT. This chain connects TRBV30 to TRBJ1-3; D unresolved. The V end was cut by 4 bases, the J end by 3 bases, with 10 bases between. This CDR3 has 13 amino acids. Germline V gene sequence: CDR1 GTSNPN, CDR2 SVGIG (reference sequence).

The V call is TRBV7-2, the J call TRBJ1-5; TRBD1 is a possible D gene (6 bases). The V end lost 6 bases, the J end lost 3 bases, and 15 bases lay between the germline ends. Per the germline V gene, CDR1 is SGHTA and CDR2 is FQGNSA. The CDR3 has 15 amino acids. The CDR3 region is CASSRAGQYNQPQHF. In DNA form, the CDR3 reads TGTGCCAGCAGTCGAGCCGGACAGTACAATCAGCCCCAGCATTTT.

This clone occurred a few times. The gene calls are TRBV6-1 and TRBJ1-5; D uncertain. Trimming took off 0 bases at V and 5 bases at J, with 8 bases between the two ends. The CDR3 loop spans 14 amino acids. Germline lookup yields CDR1 MNHNS and CDR2 SASEGT. Here the CDR3 reads CASSEAGKYQPQHF. CDR3 nucleotide sequence: TGTGCCAGCAGTGAAGCGGGGAAATATCAGCCCCAGCATTTT.

The V call is TRBV28, the J call TRBJ1-1; no definite D call. The ends were cut back, 9 bases at V and 0 bases at J, with 5 bases in the middle. This CDR3 contains 11 residues. Germline V gives CDR1 MDHEN, CDR2 SYDVKM. The chain's CDR3 is CASQMNTEAFF. The CDR3 DNA reads TGTGCCAGTCAAATGAACACTGAAGCTTTCTTT.